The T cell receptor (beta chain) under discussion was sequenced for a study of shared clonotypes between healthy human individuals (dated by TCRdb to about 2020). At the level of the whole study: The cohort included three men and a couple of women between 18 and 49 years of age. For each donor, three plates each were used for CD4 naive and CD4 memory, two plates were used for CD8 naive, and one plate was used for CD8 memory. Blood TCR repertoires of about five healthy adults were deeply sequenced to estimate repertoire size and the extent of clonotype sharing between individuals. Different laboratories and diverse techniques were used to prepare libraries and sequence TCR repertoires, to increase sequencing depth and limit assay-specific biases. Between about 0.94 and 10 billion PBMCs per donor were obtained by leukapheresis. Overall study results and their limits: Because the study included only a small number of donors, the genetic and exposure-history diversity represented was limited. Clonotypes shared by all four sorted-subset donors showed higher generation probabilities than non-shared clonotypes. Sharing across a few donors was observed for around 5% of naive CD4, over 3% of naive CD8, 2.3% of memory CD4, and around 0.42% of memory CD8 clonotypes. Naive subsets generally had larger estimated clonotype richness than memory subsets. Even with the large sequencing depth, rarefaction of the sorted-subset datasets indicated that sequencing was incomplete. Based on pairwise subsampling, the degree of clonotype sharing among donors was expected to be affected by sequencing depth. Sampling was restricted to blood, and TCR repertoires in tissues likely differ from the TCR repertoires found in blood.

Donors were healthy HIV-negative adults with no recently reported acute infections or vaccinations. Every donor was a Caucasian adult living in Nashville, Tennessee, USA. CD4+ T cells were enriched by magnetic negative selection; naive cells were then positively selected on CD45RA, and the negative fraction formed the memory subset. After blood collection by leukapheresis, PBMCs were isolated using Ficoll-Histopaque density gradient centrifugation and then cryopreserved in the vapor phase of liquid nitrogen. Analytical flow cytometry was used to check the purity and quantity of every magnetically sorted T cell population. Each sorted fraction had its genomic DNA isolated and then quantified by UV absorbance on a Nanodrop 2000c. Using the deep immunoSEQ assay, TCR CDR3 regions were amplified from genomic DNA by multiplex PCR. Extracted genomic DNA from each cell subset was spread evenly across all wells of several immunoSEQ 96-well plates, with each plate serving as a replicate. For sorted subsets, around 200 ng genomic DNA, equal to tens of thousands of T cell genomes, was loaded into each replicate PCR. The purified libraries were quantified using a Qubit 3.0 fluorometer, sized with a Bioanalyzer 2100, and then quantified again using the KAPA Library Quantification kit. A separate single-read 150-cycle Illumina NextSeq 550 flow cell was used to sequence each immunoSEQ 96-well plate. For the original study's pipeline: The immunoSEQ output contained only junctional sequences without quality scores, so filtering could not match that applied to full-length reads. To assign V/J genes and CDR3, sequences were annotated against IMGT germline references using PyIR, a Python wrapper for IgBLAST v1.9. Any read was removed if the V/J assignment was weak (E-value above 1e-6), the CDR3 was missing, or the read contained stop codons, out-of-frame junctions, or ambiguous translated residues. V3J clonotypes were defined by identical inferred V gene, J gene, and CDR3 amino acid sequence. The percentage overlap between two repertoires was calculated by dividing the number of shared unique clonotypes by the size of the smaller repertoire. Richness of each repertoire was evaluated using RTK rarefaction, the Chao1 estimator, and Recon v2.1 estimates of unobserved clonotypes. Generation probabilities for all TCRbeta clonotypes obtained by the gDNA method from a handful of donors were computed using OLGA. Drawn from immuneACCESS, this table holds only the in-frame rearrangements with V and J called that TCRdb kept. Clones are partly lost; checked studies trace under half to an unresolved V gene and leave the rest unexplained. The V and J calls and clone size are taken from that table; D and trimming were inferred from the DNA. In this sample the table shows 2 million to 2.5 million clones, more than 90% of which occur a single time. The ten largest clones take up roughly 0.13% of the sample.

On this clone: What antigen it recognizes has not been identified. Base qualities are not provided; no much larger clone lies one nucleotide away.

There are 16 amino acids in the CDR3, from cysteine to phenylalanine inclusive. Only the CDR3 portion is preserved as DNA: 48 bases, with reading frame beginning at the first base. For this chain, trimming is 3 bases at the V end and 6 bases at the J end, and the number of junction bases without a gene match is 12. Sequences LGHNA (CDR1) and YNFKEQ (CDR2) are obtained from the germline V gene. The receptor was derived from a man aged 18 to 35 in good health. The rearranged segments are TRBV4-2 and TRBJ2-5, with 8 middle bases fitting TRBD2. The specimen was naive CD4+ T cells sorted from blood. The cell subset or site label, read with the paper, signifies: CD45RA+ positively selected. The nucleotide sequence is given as TGTGCCAGCAGCCAGGCCCGGGGTAGCGGGATTCAGACCCAGTACTTC. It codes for CASSQARGSGIQTQYF.